This T cell receptor beta chain derives from a study of T cell repertoires in cytomegalovirus infection. Study information: HLA-C-restricted CMV epitopes, recently identified, and well-studied HLA-B-restricted ones were used by the study. Study-level results: CMV-specific TCR beta clonotypes restricted by HLA-C dominated the ex vivo response. Cumulative public TCR beta family frequency identified carriers of CMV plus the relevant HLA.

This clonotype appeared a few times. Its antigen is unknown. TCRdb re-analysed the reads in MiXCR, keeping a single row per CDR3 protein. The data show 95,000 to 120,000 distinct CDR3 sequences, 30% to 35% seen once. The clonotype comes from a human donor in good health (CMV status not recorded). Some clones in this sample may be carry-over from other donors' samples. Sequencing used CD8+ T cells from cultured PBMCs, obtained from culture after CMV antigen stimulation.

In DNA, the CDR3 is TGTGCCAGTAGCTCCTCCCACGGGGGGCCATACAATGAGCAGTTCTTC. Residues: CASSSSHGGPYNEQFF. This sequence joins TRBV19 and TRBJ2-1, with a tentative D call TRBD2 (7 bases). The CDR3 length is 16 residues. Germline V gene data show CDR1 as LNHDA and CDR2 as SQIVND (reference sequence). V dropped 6 bases and J dropped 4 bases, with 19 bases sitting between them.